This T cell receptor (beta chain) stems from a study of T cell responses to AZD1222 COVID-19 vaccine. Whole-study results and caveats: The number of AZD1222 recipients seropositive at baseline was only 6 or 7. Every sample of the repertoires postdated the peak T cell response. Dominant CD4 TCR responses targeted spike regions 160-218 and 743-854. The donors showed a predominance of white British ancestry and of females, with possible underestimation of clonal diversity.

Assay used: immunoSEQ multiplex PCR; TCRdb lists only in-frame clones, some missing. This table has 45,000 or so clones, roughly 90% appearing once. The germline CDR1 and CDR2 sequences are SGHRS and YFSETQ. CDR3 length equals 13 residues. The germline V and J ends were trimmed by 4 bases and 7 bases, with 11 bases remaining between them. Worth noting for this clone: Its antigen is currently unknown.

V and J are TRBV5-1 and TRBJ2-2; D could derive from TRBD1 or TRBD2 (5 bases each). The sequence was collected from an adult who received the AZD1222 COVID-19 vaccine. The sequencing here drew on peripheral blood, taken 28 days after the second AZD1222 dose. The CDR3 DNA reads TGCGCCAGCAGCCCGGGGCCGTTCGGGGAGCTGTTTTTT. Translated: CASSPGPFGELFF.